The present entry profiles one T cell receptor (beta chain) with its context. What it binds is not known. The study ran its PCR with 60 Vbeta and 13 Jbeta primers. Sequencing was performed with immunoSEQ multiplex PCR; in TCRdb, only in-frame clones are kept and a portion is missing. The sample consists of about 110,000 clones, about four fifths of them appearing once. The length of the CDR3 is 14 residues. V was shortened by 0 bases and J by 6 bases, with 10 bases between the two germline ends. CDR1 is MGHRA and CDR2 is YSYEKL in the germline V gene. This entry is derived from a study of cytomegalovirus exposure and HLA in healthy donors. Study-level points and caveats: Excluded: some indistinguishable V segments such as TRBV6-2 and TRBV6-3.

The chain carries TRBV4-1 and TRBJ2-3; no clear D. This clonotype originated in a woman aged 60-75 years in good health and CMV-seropositive. The sequenced sample was PBMCs. The CDR3 sequence is CASSQDPRVDTQYF. The CDR3 coding sequence is TGCGCCAGCAGCCAAGACCCTCGCGTGGATACGCAGTATTTT.